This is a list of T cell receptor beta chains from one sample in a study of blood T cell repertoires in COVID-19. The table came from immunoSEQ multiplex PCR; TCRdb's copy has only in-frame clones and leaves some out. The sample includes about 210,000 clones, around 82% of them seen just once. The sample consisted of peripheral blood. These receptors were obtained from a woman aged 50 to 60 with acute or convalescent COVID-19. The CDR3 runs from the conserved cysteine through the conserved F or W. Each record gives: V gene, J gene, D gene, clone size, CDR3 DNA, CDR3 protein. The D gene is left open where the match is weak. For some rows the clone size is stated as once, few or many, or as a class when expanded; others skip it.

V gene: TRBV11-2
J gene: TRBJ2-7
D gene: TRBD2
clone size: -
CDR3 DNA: TGTGCCAGCAGCTTAGGACTAGCGGGAGTGGGGTACGAGCAGTACTTC
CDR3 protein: CASSLGLAGVGYEQYF

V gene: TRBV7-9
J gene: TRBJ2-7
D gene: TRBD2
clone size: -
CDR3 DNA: TGTGCCAGCAGCTCGGAGTCCGGGACTAGCGGGACTTACGAGCAGTACTTC
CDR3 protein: CASSSESGTSGTYEQYF

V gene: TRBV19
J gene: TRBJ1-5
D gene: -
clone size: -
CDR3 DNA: TGTGCCTCGGGGAGGGAAATCAATCAGCCCCAGCATTTT
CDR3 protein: CASGREINQPQHF

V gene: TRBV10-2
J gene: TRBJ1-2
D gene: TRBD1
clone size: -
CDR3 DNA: TGCGCCAGCAGGATGGGACAGCTCTATGGCTACACCTTC
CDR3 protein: CASRMGQLYGYTF

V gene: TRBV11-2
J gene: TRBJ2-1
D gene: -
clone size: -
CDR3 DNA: TGTGCCAGCAGCCGAATGAGGGGGACGGTCTACAATGAGCAGTTCTTC
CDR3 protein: CASSRMRGTVYNEQFF

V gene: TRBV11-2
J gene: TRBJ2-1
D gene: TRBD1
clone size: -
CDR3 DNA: TGTGCCAGCAGCCCCTTGGGTGGCCGGACAGGAATCCATGAGCAGTTCTTC
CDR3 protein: CASSPLGGRTGIHEQFF

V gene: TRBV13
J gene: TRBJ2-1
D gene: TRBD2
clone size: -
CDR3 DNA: TGTGCCAGCAGCTCCTCCAAAAAGGGACTAGCGTACAATGAGCAGTTCTTC
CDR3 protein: CASSSSKKGLAYNEQFF

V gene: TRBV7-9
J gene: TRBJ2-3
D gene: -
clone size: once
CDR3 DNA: TGTGCCAGCATCGATACGACACTTACTACAGATACGCAGTATTTT
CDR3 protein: CASIDTTLTTDTQYF

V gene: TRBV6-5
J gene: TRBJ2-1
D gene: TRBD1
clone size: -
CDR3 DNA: TGTGCCAGCAGCCGTGACAGGGGGAATTACAATGAGCAGTTCTTC
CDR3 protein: CASSRDRGNYNEQFF

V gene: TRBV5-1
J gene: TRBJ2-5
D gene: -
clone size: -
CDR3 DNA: TGCGCCAGCAGCGCGGGGACCGCCCAGGCCCAGTACTTC
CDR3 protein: CASSAGTAQAQYF

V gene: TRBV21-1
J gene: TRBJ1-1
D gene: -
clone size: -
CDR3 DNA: TGTGCCACCCCAGGGAATGAATTCACTGAAGCTTTCTTT
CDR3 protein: CATPGNEFTEAFF

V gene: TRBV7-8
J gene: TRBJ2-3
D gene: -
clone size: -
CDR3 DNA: TGTGCCAGCAGCTTAGGGTCTCGGGATACGCAGTATTTT
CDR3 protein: CASSLGSRDTQYF

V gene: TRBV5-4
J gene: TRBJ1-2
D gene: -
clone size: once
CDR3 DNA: TGTGCCAGCAGCACAATGGGAGGGCAAGCTAACTATGGCTACACCTTC
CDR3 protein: CASSTMGGQANYGYTF

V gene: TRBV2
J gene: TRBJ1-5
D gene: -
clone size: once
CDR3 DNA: TGTGCCAGCAGTAAAGACTCCAATCAGCCCCAGCATTTT
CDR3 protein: CASSKDSNQPQHF

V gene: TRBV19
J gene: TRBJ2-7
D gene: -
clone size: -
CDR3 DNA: TGTGCCAGTAGCCCACTCACTAGTTTCCACGAGCAGTACTTC
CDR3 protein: CASSPLTSFHEQYF

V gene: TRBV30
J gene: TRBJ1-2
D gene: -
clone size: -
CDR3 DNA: TGTGCCTGGACCCCCGGGCAGGGTCGAAATGGCTACACCTTC
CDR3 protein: CAWTPGQGRNGYTF

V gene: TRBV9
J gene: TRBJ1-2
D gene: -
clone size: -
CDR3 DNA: TGTGCCAGCAGCAAAGGAGGAGCCTCTGGGGTTCTTGGCTACACCTTC
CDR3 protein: CASSKGGASGVLGYTF

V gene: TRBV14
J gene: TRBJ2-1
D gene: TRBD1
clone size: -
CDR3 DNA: TGTGCCAGCAGCCTCCTGGGCGACAGGGACAATGAGCAGTTCTTC
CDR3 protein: CASSLLGDRDNEQFF

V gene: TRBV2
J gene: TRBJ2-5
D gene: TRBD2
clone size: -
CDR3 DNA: TGTGCCAGCAGTCTACGCGGGGGTCAAGAGACCCAGTACTTC
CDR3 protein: CASSLRGGQETQYF

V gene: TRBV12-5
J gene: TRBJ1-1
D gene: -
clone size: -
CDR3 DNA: TGTGCTAGTGGTTTGCCCCTCGACACTGAAGCTTTCTTT
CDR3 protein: CASGLPLDTEAFF

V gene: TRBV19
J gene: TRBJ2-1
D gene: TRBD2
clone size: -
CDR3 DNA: TGTGCCAGTAGTAACACGGGAGGGTGGAATGAGCAGTTCTTC
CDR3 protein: CASSNTGGWNEQFF

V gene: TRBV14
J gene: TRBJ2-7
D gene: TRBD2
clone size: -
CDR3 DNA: TGTGCCAGCAGCCAAACGGGGGGTGGGGAGCAGTACTTC
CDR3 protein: CASSQTGGGEQYF

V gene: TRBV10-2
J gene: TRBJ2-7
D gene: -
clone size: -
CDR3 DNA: TGCGCCAGCAGGGGAGGCGACGAGCAGTACTTC
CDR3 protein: CASRGGDEQYF

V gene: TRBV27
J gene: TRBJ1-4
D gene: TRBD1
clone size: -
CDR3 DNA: TGTGCCAGCAGTTCGTACAGGGGGCGCGGGGGTAATGAAAAACTGTTTTTT
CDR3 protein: CASSSYRGRGGNEKLFF

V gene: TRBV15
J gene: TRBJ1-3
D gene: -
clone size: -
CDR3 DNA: TGTGCCACCAGCAGAGGGAAGGCAGGGCCTACGGCTGGAAACACCATATATTTT
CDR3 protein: CATSRGKAGPTAGNTIYF

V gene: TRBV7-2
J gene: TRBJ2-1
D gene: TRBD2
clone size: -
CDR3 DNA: TGTGCCAGCACCCTAGGGGCGGGAGAGTCGAATGAGCAGTTCTTC
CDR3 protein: CASTLGAGESNEQFF

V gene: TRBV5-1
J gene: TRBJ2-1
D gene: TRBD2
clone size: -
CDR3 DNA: TGCGCCAGCAGCTTGGGGACTAGCGGGAACAATGAGCAGTTCTTC
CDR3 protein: CASSLGTSGNNEQFF

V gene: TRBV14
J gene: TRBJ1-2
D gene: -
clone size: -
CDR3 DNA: TGTGCCAGCAGCCTCGCGGGGAGCGGCTACACCTTC
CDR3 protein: CASSLAGSGYTF

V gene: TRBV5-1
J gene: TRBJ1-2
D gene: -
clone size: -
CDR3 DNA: TGCGCCAGCAGCGTCCAGGGAGGTATTGGGGAAGGCTACACCTTC
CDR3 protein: CASSVQGGIGEGYTF

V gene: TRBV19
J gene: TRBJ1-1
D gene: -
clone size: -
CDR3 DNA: TGTGCCAGTAATGAGGGTTGGGACACTGAAGCTTTCTTT
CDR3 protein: CASNEGWDTEAFF

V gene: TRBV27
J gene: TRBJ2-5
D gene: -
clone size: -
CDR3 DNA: TGTGCCAGCAGTTCGGGGAAAGAGACCCAGTACTTC
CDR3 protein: CASSSGKETQYF

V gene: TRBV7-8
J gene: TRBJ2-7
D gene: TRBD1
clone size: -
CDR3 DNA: TGTGCCAGCAGCTCTCGACAGGGGTCCTACGAGCAGTACTTC
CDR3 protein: CASSSRQGSYEQYF

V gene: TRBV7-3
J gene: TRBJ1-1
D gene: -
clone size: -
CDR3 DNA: TGTGCCAGCAGCTCTTCCGGGGGGGCCACTGAAGCTTTCTTT
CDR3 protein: CASSSSGGATEAFF

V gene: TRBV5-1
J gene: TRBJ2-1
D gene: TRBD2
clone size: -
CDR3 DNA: TGCGCCAGCAGCTCTTCTAGCGGGAGTGCCAATGAGCAGTTCTTC
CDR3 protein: CASSSSSGSANEQFF

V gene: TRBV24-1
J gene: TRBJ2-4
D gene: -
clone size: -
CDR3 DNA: TGTGCCACCAGTGATTCGTCAGGCGCTCAGTACTTC
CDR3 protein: CATSDSSGAQYF

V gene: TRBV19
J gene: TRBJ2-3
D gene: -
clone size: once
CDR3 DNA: TGTGCCAGTAGTATCAGGGGACACTTAAGCACAGATACGCAGTATTTT
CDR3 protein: CASSIRGHLSTDTQYF

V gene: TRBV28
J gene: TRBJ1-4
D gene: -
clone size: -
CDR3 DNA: TGTGCCAGCAGTGGCACAGGGCTTACGGGAGAAAAACTGTTTTTT
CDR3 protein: CASSGTGLTGEKLFF

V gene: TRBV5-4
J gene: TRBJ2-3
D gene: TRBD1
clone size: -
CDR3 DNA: TGTGCCAGCAGCCCTCGACAGGGTTTGGGCACAGATACGCAGTATTTT
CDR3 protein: CASSPRQGLGTDTQYF

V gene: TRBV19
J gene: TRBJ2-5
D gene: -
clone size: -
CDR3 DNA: TGTGCCAGTAGGCGACAGGGAGGACAAGAGACCCAGTACTTC
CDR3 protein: CASRRQGGQETQYF

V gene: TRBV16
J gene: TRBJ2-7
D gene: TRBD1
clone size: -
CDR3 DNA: TGTGCCAGCAGCCTGAATCCGGGACAGGGTCTATACGAGCAGTACTTC
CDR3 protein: CASSLNPGQGLYEQYF

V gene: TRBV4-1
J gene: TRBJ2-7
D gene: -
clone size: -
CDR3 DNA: TGCGCCAGCAGCCAAGATACATCCTTTACCTACGAGCAGTACTTC
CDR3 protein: CASSQDTSFTYEQYF

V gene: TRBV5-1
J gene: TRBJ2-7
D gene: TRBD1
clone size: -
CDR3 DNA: TGCGCCAGCAAAACCGGGACAGGGTCCTACGAGCAGTACTTC
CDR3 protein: CASKTGTGSYEQYF

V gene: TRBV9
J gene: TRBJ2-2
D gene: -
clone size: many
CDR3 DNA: TGTGCCAGCAGCCCCCGACAGGTAAAGGACACCGGGGAGCTGTTTTTT
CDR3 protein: CASSPRQVKDTGELFF

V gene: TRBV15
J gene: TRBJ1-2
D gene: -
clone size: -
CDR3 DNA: TGTGCCACCAGCAGAGATTTGGGCAGGGGTTATGGCTACACCTTC
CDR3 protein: CATSRDLGRGYGYTF

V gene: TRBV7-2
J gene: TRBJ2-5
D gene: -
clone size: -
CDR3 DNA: TGTGCCAGCAGCTTAGGAGGCCGTCTCGAAGAGACCCAGTACTTC
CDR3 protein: CASSLGGRLEETQYF